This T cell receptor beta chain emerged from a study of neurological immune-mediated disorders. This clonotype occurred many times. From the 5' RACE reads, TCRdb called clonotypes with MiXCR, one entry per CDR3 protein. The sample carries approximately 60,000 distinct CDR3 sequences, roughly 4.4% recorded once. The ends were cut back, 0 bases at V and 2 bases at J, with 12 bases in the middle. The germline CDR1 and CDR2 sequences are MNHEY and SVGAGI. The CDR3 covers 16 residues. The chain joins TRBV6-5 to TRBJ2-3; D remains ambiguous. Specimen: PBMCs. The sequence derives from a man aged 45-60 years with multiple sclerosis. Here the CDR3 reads CASSYSGSGVTDTQYF. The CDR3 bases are TGTGCCAGCAGTTACTCAGGATCCGGAGTCACAGATACGCAGTATTTT.